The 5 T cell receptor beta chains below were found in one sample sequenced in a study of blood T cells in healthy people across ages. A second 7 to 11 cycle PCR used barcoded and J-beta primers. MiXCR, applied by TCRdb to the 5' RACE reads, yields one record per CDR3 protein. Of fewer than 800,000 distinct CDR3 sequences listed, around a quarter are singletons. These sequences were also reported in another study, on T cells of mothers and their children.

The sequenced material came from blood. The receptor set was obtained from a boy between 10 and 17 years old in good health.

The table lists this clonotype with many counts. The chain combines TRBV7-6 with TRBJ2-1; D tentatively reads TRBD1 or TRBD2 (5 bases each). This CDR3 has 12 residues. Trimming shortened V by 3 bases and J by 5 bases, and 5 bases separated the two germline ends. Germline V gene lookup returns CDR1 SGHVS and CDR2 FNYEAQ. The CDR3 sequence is CASSLGDNEQFF. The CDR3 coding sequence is TGTGCCAGCAGCTTGGGGGACAATGAGCAGTTCTTC.

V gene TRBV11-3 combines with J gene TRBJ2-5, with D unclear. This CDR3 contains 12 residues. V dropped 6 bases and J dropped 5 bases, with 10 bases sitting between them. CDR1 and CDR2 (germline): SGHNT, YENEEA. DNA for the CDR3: TGTGCCAGCAGAGATTATGGGGAGACCCAGTACTTC. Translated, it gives CASRDYGETQYF.

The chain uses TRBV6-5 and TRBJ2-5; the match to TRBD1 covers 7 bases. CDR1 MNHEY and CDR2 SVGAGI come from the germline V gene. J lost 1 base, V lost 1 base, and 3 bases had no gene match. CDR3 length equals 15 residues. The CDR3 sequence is CASSYFTGAQETQYF. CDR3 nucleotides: TGTGCCAGCAGTTACTTCACAGGGGCCCAAGAGACCCAGTACTTC.

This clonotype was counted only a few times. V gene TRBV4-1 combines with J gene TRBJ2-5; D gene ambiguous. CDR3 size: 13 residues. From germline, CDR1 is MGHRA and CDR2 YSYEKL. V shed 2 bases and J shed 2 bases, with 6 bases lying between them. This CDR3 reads CASSQFLQETQYF. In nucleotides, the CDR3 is TGCGCCAGCAGCCAATTTCTTCAAGAGACCCAGTACTTC.

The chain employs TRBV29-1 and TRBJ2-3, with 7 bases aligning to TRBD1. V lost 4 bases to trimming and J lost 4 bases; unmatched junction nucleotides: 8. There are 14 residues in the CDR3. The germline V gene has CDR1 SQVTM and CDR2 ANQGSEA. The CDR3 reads CSVVATGFADTQYF. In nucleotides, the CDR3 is TGCAGCGTTGTCGCGACAGGGTTTGCAGATACGCAGTATTTT.